The 30 T cell receptor beta chains reported below all come from one sample, sequenced in a study of blood T cell repertoires in COVID-19. The method was immunoSEQ multiplex PCR; TCRdb's version includes in-frame clones alone and lacks a portion of them. Of roughly 86,000 clones in the sample, around 81% were seen once. The sample comprised peripheral blood. The receptors stem from a middle-aged man who had recovered from COVID-19.

The DNA for the CDR3 is TGTGCCAGCAGCTTGACCCCCGCGGCAGCTTTCTTT. Translating gives CASSLTPAAAFF. The V and J genes are TRBV5-8 and TRBJ1-1; D gene ambiguous. This CDR3 comprises 12 residues. Trimming stripped 1 base from V and 10 bases from J, with 11 bases between. CDR1 and CDR2 (germline): SGHTS, YDEGEE.

The chain links TRBV28 to TRBJ1-1, with D possibly matching TRBD1 (6 bases). Germline CDR1 is MDHEN and CDR2 is SYDVKM. Trimming took 4 bases from V and 5 from J, leaving 14 bases between them. The CDR3 extends over 14 amino acids. The CDR3 loop is CASSWGGAKTEAFF. For the CDR3, the DNA is TGTGCCAGCAGTTGGGGGGGGGCGAAGACTGAAGCTTTCTTT.

This clone was seen a handful of times. CDR3 bases: TGTGCCAGCAGTTACGAAGTAGGGGGCTGGACCGGGGAGCTGTTTTTT. Its translation: CASSYEVGGWTGELFF. V and J are TRBV6-5 and TRBJ2-2; TRBD1 agrees at 7 bases. This CDR3 region has 16 residues. The J segment lost 5 bases and the V segment lost 2 bases, leaving 8 bases of the junction unmatched. CDR1 and CDR2 from the germline V gene are MNHEY and SVGAGI.

The chain recombines TRBV9 with TRBJ1-2, with D unclear. Trimming took off 0 bases at V and 7 bases at J, with 13 bases between the two ends. CDR1 is SGDLS, CDR2 YYNGEE, per germline. The CDR3 has 14 amino acids. The CDR3 is CASSVEAGRSGYTF. The CDR3 bases are TGTGCCAGCAGCGTAGAGGCGGGCAGGTCTGGCTACACCTTC.

This clone was counted only a few times. J is TRBJ1-4 and V is TRBV19; the match to TRBD1 covers 9 bases. Germline CDR1 and CDR2: LNHDA and SQIVND (reference sequence). The CDR3 is 17 amino acids. The ends lost 7 bases at V and 7 bases at J; junction bases unmatched: 16. As DNA, the CDR3 is TGTGCCAGTACCCACATTGACAGGGGGATGACGGGTGAAAAACTGTTTTTT. Its protein is CASTHIDRGMTGEKLFF.

A note on this clone: At one of its ends the junction is not consistent with the germline gene, which may arise from a read error. The rearrangement uses TRBV7-2 and TRBJ2-3, with TRBD2 matching over 7 bases. Germline V gene data show CDR1 as SGHTA and CDR2 as FQGNSA. The length of the CDR3 is 14 residues. CDR3 DNA sequence: TGTGCCAGCAGCATAGCCCAGGGAGGGGATACGCAGTATTTT. This sequence encodes CASSIAQGGDTQYF.

About this clone itself: Other DNA sequences of this sample code for an identical CDR3. The chain employs TRBV11-2 and TRBJ2-2; D is perhaps TRBD2 (6 bases). Germline assignment: CDR1 SGHAT and CDR2 FQNNGV. The CDR3 has 16 residues. V was cut by 1 base and J by 1 base, with 10 bases left in between. The CDR3 DNA reads TGTGCCAGCAGCTTAGGTCTAGCGAAGAACACCGGGGAGCTGTTTTTT. This sequence encodes CASSLGLAKNTGELFF.

This chain links TRBV3-1 (or the pseudogene TRBV3-2) with TRBJ2-5; possible D gene TRBD2, 7 bases. The germline V gene encodes CDR1 LGHDT and CDR2 YNNKEL (reference sequence). Trimming removed 1 base at V and 1 base at J, with 16 bases between. The CDR3 consists of 17 residues. Written as DNA, the CDR3 is TGTGCCAGCAGCCAAGGGCCTGGGGGGGGCCTCCAAGAGACCCAGTACTTC. Its protein product is CASSQGPGGGLQETQYF.

This chain uses TRBV13 with TRBJ1-2; 8 bases fit TRBD1. The CDR3 covers 17 residues. Germline CDR1 PRHDT, CDR2 FYEKMQ (reference sequence). V gave up 2 bases and J gave up 5 bases; unmatched junction bases: 13. For the CDR3, the DNA is TGTGCCAGCAGCTTATATTCAGCCGGACAGGGCCTTTATGGCTACACCTTC. It specifies CASSLYSAGQGLYGYTF. Full variable domain (remainder filled in from reference TRBV13 and TRBJ1-2): AAGVIQSPRHLIKEKRETATLKCYPIPRHDTVYWYQQGPGQDPQFLISFYEKMQSDKGSIPDRFSAQQFSDYHSELNMSSLELGDSALYFCASSLYSAGQGLYGYTFGSGTRLTVV.

CDR3 region: CASSLFFLRNYEQYF. The CDR3 DNA is TGTGCCAGCAGCTTATTCTTTCTGCGGAACTACGAGCAGTACTTC. The chain combines TRBV11-1 with TRBJ2-7; D call uncertain. The CDR3 is 15 amino acids. Trimming removed 2 bases from V and 3 bases from J, with 14 bases in between. Germline CDR1 reads SGHAT; CDR2 reads FQDESV (reference sequence).

The chain couples TRBV5-1 to TRBJ2-1; 13 bases are shared with TRBD2. Germline V lookup: CDR1 SGHRS, CDR2 YFSETQ. Trimming at V came to 4 bases and at J to 4 bases, leaving 14 bases not matched to a gene. CDR3 length: 19 amino acids. CDR3 nucleotide sequence: TGCGCCAGCAGCGGGACTAGCGGGAAATCCCTGGGGTTATACAATGAGCAGTTCTTC. This codes for CASSGTSGKSLGLYNEQFF.

The chain employs TRBV10-1 and TRBJ2-3; 9 nucleotides line up with TRBD2. With V trimmed by 2 bases and J by 2 bases, 5 bases remained unmatched. Germline CDR1 is WNHNN and CDR2 is SYGVQD (reference sequence). This CDR3 has 16 amino acids. As DNA, the CDR3 is TGCGCCAGCAGTGAGGCCCTAGCGGGGTTCACAGATACGCAGTATTTT. It is translated as CASSEALAGFTDTQYF.

V gene TRBV30 combines with J gene TRBJ2-1, with D unclear. Trimming shortened V by 3 bases and J by 5 bases, and 17 bases separated the two germline ends. Germline lookup yields CDR1 GTSNPN and CDR2 SVGIG (reference sequence). This CDR3 spans 15 amino acids. The CDR3 protein is CAWRTPCTVDNEQFF. The CDR3 DNA reads as TGTGCCTGGAGGACACCTTGTACTGTTGACAATGAGCAGTTCTTC.

On this clone itself: Other DNA sequences in this sample translate to the same CDR3. The chain combines TRBV12-5 with TRBJ2-6; no clear D gene. The CDR3 extends over 13 amino acids. V was pared by 4 bases and J by 1 base, with 2 bases between. The V gene's germline CDR1 is LGHNT and CDR2 FRNRAP. CDR3 nucleotides: TGTGCTAGTGGTTCGTCTGGGGCCAACGTCCTGACTTTC. It translates to CASGSSGANVLTF.

The chain is built from TRBV3-1 (or the pseudogene TRBV3-2) and TRBJ1-2; 7 positions agree with TRBD1. CDR3 size: 17 residues. Unmatched junction bases numbered 17, after V lost 2 bases and J lost 8 bases. In germline, CDR1 is LGHDT, CDR2 YNNKEL (reference sequence). The CDR3 reads CASSQSQGGETWGGYTF. The CDR3 DNA sequence: TGTGCCAGCAGCCAAAGTCAGGGGGGCGAGACATGGGGAGGCTACACCTTC.

As DNA, the CDR3 is TGTGCCAGTAGTAGTTTCGGAGTCCGGCCCCATTTT. Translation: CASSSFGVRPHF. This chain links TRBV19 with TRBJ1-5; D call uncertain. Germline values: CDR1 LNHDA, CDR2 SQIVND (reference sequence). The CDR3 is 12 amino acids. Deletions cut 4 bases from V and 16 bases from J, with 17 bases between. Full variable domain (outside the CDR3, taken from reference TRBV19 and TRBJ1-5): DGGITQSPKYLFRKEGQNVTLSCEQNLNHDAMYWYRQDPGQGLRLIYYSQIVNDFQKGDIAEGYSVSREKKESFPLTVTSAQKNPTAFYLCASSSFGVRPHFGDGTRLSIL.

V usage is TRBV27 and J usage is TRBJ1-5, with D unresolved. Germline V gives CDR1 MNHEY, CDR2 SMNVEV (reference sequence). CDR3 length: 16 amino acids. V was clipped by 5 bases and J by 6 bases, with 20 bases between them. The CDR3: CASSPLARQIGQPQHF. CDR3 nucleotides: TGTGCCAGCAGTCCCCTCGCCCGACAAATCGGTCAGCCCCAGCATTTT.

CDR3 amino acids: CASSKSGAHQPQHF. The CDR3 DNA is TGTGCCAGTAGTAAATCAGGGGCTCATCAGCCCCAGCATTTT. V is TRBV19 and J is TRBJ1-5; maybe TRBD1 (6 bases). The V end was cut by 4 bases, the J end by 5 bases, with 12 bases between. Germline-derived CDR1 and CDR2 are LNHDA and SQIVND (reference sequence). The CDR3 has 14 amino acids.

Details on this clone: A much larger clonotype is one base distant, so this may be a read error. Other DNA sequences in this specimen translate into the identical CDR3. The V gene is TRBV18, the J gene TRBJ2-7, with a weak D call TRBD1 (6 bases). Trimming left V 3 bases short and J 4 bases short, with 16 bases between. The CDR3 contains 15 residues. Looked up from germline, CDR1 is KGHSH and CDR2 is LQKENI. The CDR3 DNA sequence: TGTGCCAGCTCACCGGGGGCCGAAGGGGTTTACGAGCAGTACTTC. It codes for CASSPGAEGVYEQYF.

The chain combines TRBV2 with TRBJ2-5; D unresolved. Between the trimmed V and J ends, which lost 4 bases and 5 bases, there was a span of 8 bases. The CDR3 spans 12 residues. Germline V gene lookup returns CDR1 SNHLY and CDR2 FYNNEI. CDR3 coding DNA: TGTGCCAGCAGTGGAGAATACGAGACCCAGTACTTC. Translation gives CASSGEYETQYF.

The rearrangement links TRBV30 to TRBJ1-6; the D gene is possibly TRBD1 (6 bases). Germline CDR1 reads GTSNPN; CDR2 reads SVGIG (reference sequence). V lost 1 base and J lost 0, with 13 bases in between. The CDR3 runs to 17 residues. The CDR3 here is CAWSAGLGGSYNSPLHF. CDR3 bases: TGTGCCTGGAGTGCAGGGTTAGGGGGCTCCTATAATTCACCCCTCCACTTT. Combining the CDR3 with reference TRBV30 and TRBJ1-6 gives the whole variable domain SQTIHQWPATLVQPVGSPLSLECTVEGTSNPNLYWYRQAAGRGLQLLFYSVGIGQISSEVPQNLSASRPQDRQFILSSKKLLLSDSGFYLCAWSAGLGGSYNSPLHFGNGTRLTVT.

V and J are TRBV7-8 and TRBJ2-1, with D possibly matching TRBD2 (5 bases). The CDR3 length is 15 residues. Germline assignment: CDR1 SGHVS and CDR2 FQNEAQ. V was trimmed by 4 bases and J by 4 bases, leaving 14 bases between them. The CDR3 DNA reads as TGTGCCAGCAGCTCCTCCGCGGGCCGTTACAATGAGCAGTTCTTC. It is translated as CASSSSAGRYNEQFF.

Points on this clone: The junction differs from germline at one of its ends, possibly a read error. This sequence joins TRBV6-5 and TRBJ1-4; D might be TRBD1 (5 bases). The CDR3 is 14 amino acids. CDR1 is MNHEY and CDR2 is SVGAGI in the germline V gene. The CDR3, as DNA: TGTGCCAGCAGTTACGTGGGGCCTAACGAAAAACTGTTTTTT. Its translation: CASSYVGPNEKLFF.

This chain joins TRBV24-1 and TRBJ2-2, with 8 bases fitting TRBD2. V was pared by 3 bases and J by 10 bases, with 9 bases of the junction left unmatched. CDR3 length: 15 amino acids. Germline V lookup: CDR1 KGHDR, CDR2 SFDVKD. CDR3 amino acids: CATSDPGTSITELFF. CDR3 coding DNA: TGTGCCACCAGTGATCCCGGGACTAGTATCACGGAGCTGTTTTTT.

This clone was recorded once. V and J are TRBV11-2 and TRBJ2-1, with no clear D. V gave up 5 bases and J gave up 7 bases, with 6 bases separating them. The germline gives CDR1 SGHAT, CDR2 FQNNGV. This CDR3 region has 11 residues. In DNA, the CDR3 is TGTGCCAGCAGCGATAGAAATGAGCAGTTCTTC. Translating gives CASSDRNEQFF. The full variable domain, its missing parts supplied by reference TRBV11-2 and TRBJ2-1, is EAGVAQSPRYKIIEKRQSVAFWCNPISGHATLYWYQQILGQGPKLLIQFQNNGVVDDSQLPKDRFSAERLKGVDSTLKIQPAKLEDSAVYLCASSDRNEQFFGPGTRLTVL.

V gene TRBV12-3 or TRBV12-4 combines with J gene TRBJ2-2; D is undetermined. V was trimmed by 5 bases and J by 4 bases, leaving 5 bases between them. This CDR3 is 12 amino acids long. The CDR3 DNA sequence: TGTGCCAGCAGTACAAGCACCGGGGAGCTGTTTTTT. Its protein product is CASSTSTGELFF.

The V call is TRBV27, the J call TRBJ2-2; 11 positions agree with TRBD1. From germline, CDR1 is MNHEY and CDR2 SMNVEV (reference sequence). V dropped 5 bases and J dropped 0; count of bases not matched to a gene: 8. The CDR3 is 18 residues long. The CDR3 DNA follows: TGTGCCAGCAGTGCCAGGGACAGGGGGGGCCCGAACACCGGGGAGCTGTTTTTT. This sequence encodes CASSARDRGGPNTGELFF.

The chain carries TRBV7-2 and TRBJ2-7; 7 bases match TRBD1. V trimming: 6 bases; J trimming: 4 bases; junction bases outside the gene matches: 12. The CDR3 sequence is 15 residues long. The V gene's germline CDR1 is SGHTA and CDR2 FQGNSA. CDR3 region: CASSRRQGDFYEQYF. The CDR3 nucleotides are TGTGCCAGCAGTCGGCGTCAGGGGGATTTTTACGAGCAGTACTTC.

This clone was found once. This chain joins TRBV7-2 and TRBJ2-3, with TRBD2 matching 7 bases. J was trimmed by 5 bases and V by 5 bases; bases with no gene match: 7. The germline gives CDR1 SGHTA, CDR2 FQGNSA. The CDR3 loop spans 14 amino acids. This CDR3 reads CASSHVPGGDTQYF. The CDR3 coding sequence is TGTGCCAGCAGCCACGTCCCGGGAGGAGATACGCAGTATTTT.

The chain carries TRBV19 and TRBJ2-3; TRBD2 matches at 7 bases. Looked up from germline, CDR1 is LNHDA and CDR2 is SQIVND (reference sequence). V was clipped by 3 bases and J by 3 bases; unmatched bases: 6. This CDR3 region has 15 residues. The CDR3 nucleotides read TGTGCCAGTAGTATTGTGGGAGGGCCGACAGATACGCAGTATTTT. It is translated as CASSIVGGPTDTQYF. The variable domain in full, completed from reference TRBV19 and TRBJ2-3, reads DGGITQSPKYLFRKEGQNVTLSCEQNLNHDAMYWYRQDPGQGLRLIYYSQIVNDFQKGDIAEGYSVSREKKESFPLTVTSAQKNPTAFYLCASSIVGGPTDTQYFGPGTRLTVL.